Shown below are 23 T cell receptor beta chains from a single sample sequenced in a study of T cell responses to AZD1222 COVID-19 vaccine. Clones were sequenced by immunoSEQ multiplex PCR, and TCRdb holds only the in-frame ones, with some missing. The table records 100,000 or so clones, just under 90% of them present only once. Specimen: peripheral blood, collected on day 0 of AZD1222 vaccination. The receptors derive from an adult in good health.

The chain has TRBV6-1 and TRBJ2-7; TRBD1 matches at 7 bases. Germline loops: CDR1 MNHNS, CDR2 SASEGT. V trimming: 5 bases; J trimming: 3 bases; junction bases outside the gene matches: 4. The CDR3 is made up of 13 amino acids. The CDR3, as DNA: TGTGCCAGCAGTAAGGGACAGATCTACGAGCAGTACTTC. This codes for CASSKGQIYEQYF.

The rearrangement joins TRBV9 to TRBJ1-1; D unclear. Trimming removed 3 bases at V and 3 bases at J, with 15 bases between. Germline loops: CDR1 SGDLS, CDR2 YYNGEE. CDR3 length: 15 residues. CDR3 nucleotides: TGTGCCAGCAGCGAGACCGTGACCGGCCACACTGAAGCTTTCTTT. Translated: CASSETVTGHTEAFF.

This chain joins TRBV6-1 and TRBJ2-1, with D perhaps given as TRBD1 or TRBD2 (5 bases each). Trimming pared 3 bases from V and 2 bases from J, leaving 8 bases between. There are 14 residues in the CDR3. CDR1 and CDR2 (germline): MNHNS, SASEGT. The CDR3 loop reads CASSDPGPYNEQFF. CDR3 nucleotide sequence: TGTGCCAGCAGTGACCCGGGGCCCTACAATGAGCAGTTCTTC.

V gene TRBV11-3 combines with J gene TRBJ2-1; D uncertain. Germline-derived CDR1 and CDR2 are SGHNT and YENEEA. The CDR3 runs 15 residues. V was cut by 2 bases and J by 0 bases, with 8 bases left in between. CDR3 sequence: CASSLIGSSYNEQFF. In DNA form, the CDR3 reads TGTGCCAGCAGCTTAATTGGCAGCTCCTACAATGAGCAGTTCTTC.

As regards this clone: One junction end does not reproduce the germline sequence, and a read error may be involved. The gene calls are TRBV4-1 and TRBJ1-2, with TRBD1 matching over 8 bases. The CDR3 consists of 15 residues. Germline CDR1 and CDR2: MGHRA and YSYEKL. The CDR3 sequence is CASSQVVPMTGVITF. The CDR3 DNA reads as TGCGCCAGCAGCCAAGTTGTTCCTATGACAGGGGTCATAACATTC.

The chain is built from TRBV27 and TRBJ2-7; either TRBD1 or TRBD2 may fit D (5 bases each). V was cut by 5 bases and J by 1 base, with 15 bases left in between. This CDR3 has 15 amino acids. The germline V gene has CDR1 MNHEY and CDR2 SMNVEV (reference sequence). This chain's CDR3 is CASSPLGVGSYEQYF. Here the CDR3 DNA reads TGTGCCAGCAGTCCCTTGGGGGTAGGGTCCTACGAGCAGTACTTC.

This chain connects TRBV5-1 to TRBJ2-3, with D perhaps TRBD2 (6 bases). The CDR3 runs 16 residues. Trimming removed 0 bases at V and 1 base at J, with 12 bases between. Germline loops: CDR1 SGHRS, CDR2 YFSETQ. CDR3 protein: CASSLDGGTGTDTQYF. DNA for the CDR3: TGCGCCAGCAGCTTGGACGGCGGGACCGGCACAGATACGCAGTATTTT.

The rearrangement links TRBV18 to TRBJ1-5, with a possible D match to TRBD1 (5 bases). The CDR3 loop spans 14 amino acids. Trimming took off 3 bases at V and 4 bases at J, with 10 bases between the two ends. Looked up from germline, CDR1 is KGHSH and CDR2 is LQKENI. CDR3 protein: CASSPGRENQPQHF. CDR3 nucleotides: TGTGCCAGCTCACCCGGCAGGGAAAATCAGCCCCAGCATTTT.

The chain uses TRBV6-2 or TRBV6-3 and TRBJ1-6; D perhaps matches TRBD1 (6 bases). This CDR3 comprises 14 residues. The V end lost 4 bases, the J end lost 7 bases, and 11 bases lay between the germline ends. CDR1 is MNHEY and CDR2 is SVGEGT in the germline V gene. This CDR3 reads CASSFGQNNSPLHF. CDR3 sequence (DNA): TGTGCCAGCAGTTTTGGACAGAACAATTCACCCCTCCACTTT.

The J gene is TRBJ2-2, the V gene TRBV5-4, with D unresolved. V lost 2 bases and J 0 bases, leaving 5 bases between the germline ends. Germline V gives CDR1 SGHNT, CDR2 YYREEE (reference sequence). The CDR3 is 14 amino acids. This chain's CDR3 is CASSFDANTGELFF. CDR3 in DNA: TGTGCCAGCAGCTTTGACGCGAACACCGGGGAGCTGTTTTTT. The entire variable domain, with the rest obtained from reference TRBV5-4 and TRBJ2-2, is as follows: ETGVTQSPTHLIKTRGQQVTLRCSSQSGHNTVSWYQQALGQGPQFIFQYYREEENGRGNFPPRFSGLQFPNYSSELNVNALELDDSALYLCASSFDANTGELFFGEGSRLTVL.

This chain links TRBV2 with TRBJ1-5; 7 bases align to TRBD1. This CDR3 has 14 amino acids. The germline CDR1 and CDR2 sequences are SNHLY and FYNNEI. With 5 bases clipped from V and 2 bases from J, the junction kept 3 bases outside the gene matches. Here the CDR3 reads CASSPDRGNQPQHF. The CDR3 DNA is TGTGCCAGCAGTCCTGACAGGGGCAATCAGCCCCAGCATTTT.

This rearrangement joins TRBV27 to TRBJ1-6, with unresolved D. The CDR3 runs 17 residues. CDR1 is MNHEY and CDR2 is SMNVEV in the germline V gene (reference sequence). Trimming pared 5 bases from V and 0 bases from J, leaving 14 bases between. DNA of the CDR3: TGTGCCAGCAGTCGGGAGCGGGCTAGCTCCTATAATTCACCCCTCCACTTT. Amino acid sequence: CASSRERASSYNSPLHF.

The chain has TRBV4-3 and TRBJ1-2; D gene ambiguous. Germline CDR1 is LGHNA and CDR2 is YSLEER. The CDR3 is 16 residues long. V was trimmed by 0 bases and J by 4 bases, leaving 15 bases between them. The CDR3 protein is CASSQEFSPGPYGYTF. The CDR3 DNA reads as TGCGCCAGCAGCCAAGAGTTTAGCCCAGGACCCTATGGCTACACCTTC.

This clone came up once. J is TRBJ2-5 and V is TRBV7-3; no clear D gene. The CDR3 contains 14 residues. The ends were cut back, 0 bases at V and 2 bases at J, with 7 bases in the middle. In germline, CDR1 is SGHTA, CDR2 FQGTGA. The CDR3 spells CASSLTGNQETQYF. As DNA, the CDR3 is TGTGCCAGCAGCTTAACGGGAAATCAAGAGACCCAGTACTTC.

The chain joins TRBV27 to TRBJ2-7, with TRBD1 matching 8 bases. Germline V CDR1 and CDR2: MNHEY, SMNVEV (reference sequence). CDR3 length: 18 amino acids. V shed 6 bases and J 4 bases; nucleotides not matched to a gene: 20. The chain's CDR3 is CASRATPITGGRGYEQYF. The CDR3 DNA reads as TGTGCCAGCAGGGCGACCCCGATTACAGGGGGACGGGGATACGAGCAGTACTTC.

The chain has TRBV6-5 and TRBJ1-2, with 7 bases matching TRBD1. Trimming cost V 6 bases and J 5 bases; bases outside gene matches: 6. Germline V gene data show CDR1 as MNHEY and CDR2 as SVGAGI. The CDR3 totals 13 residues. CDR3 in amino acids: CASRSGTEYGYTF. In nucleotides, the CDR3 is TGTGCCAGCAGGTCCGGGACAGAGTATGGCTACACCTTC.

The chain is built from TRBV5-6 and TRBJ1-4; D not resolved. This CDR3 comprises 11 residues. V lost 4 bases and J lost 8, with 6 bases in between. CDR1 and CDR2 from the germline V gene are SGHDT and YYEEEE. In DNA form, the CDR3 reads TGTGCCAGCAGCCTGGACGAAAAACTGTTTTTT. Its protein product is CASSLDEKLFF.

This clone appeared a single time. The rearrangement joins TRBV19 to TRBJ1-4; D perhaps matches TRBD1 (5 bases). V was cut by 7 bases and J by 7 bases, with 13 bases left in between. CDR1 is LNHDA, CDR2 SQIVND, per germline (reference sequence). The CDR3 consists of 13 residues. CDR3 DNA: TGTGCCAGTAACGGGGGTTGGGGTGAAAAACTGTTTTTT. Protein sequence: CASNGGWGEKLFF.

The chain uses TRBV6-5 and TRBJ1-2, with 8 bases fitting TRBD1. The CDR3 spans 14 residues. In germline, CDR1 is MNHEY, CDR2 SVGAGI. The V gene end was trimmed by 6 bases and the J gene end by 6 bases; junction bases not matched to a gene: 9. The CDR3 DNA sequence: TGTGCCAGCAGACGACGGACAGGGAGGGATGGCTACACCTTC. Translated: CASRRRTGRDGYTF.

This clone was seen a handful of times. The J gene is TRBJ1-4, the V gene TRBV4-1, with 8 bases that match TRBD1. The V gene's germline CDR1 is MGHRA and CDR2 YSYEKL. Trimming removed 0 bases from V and 5 bases from J; junction bases left unmatched: 11. The CDR3 is 18 residues long. CDR3 region: CASSQELVRGLMNEKLFF. For the CDR3, the DNA is TGCGCCAGCAGCCAAGAACTTGTCAGGGGGCTTATGAATGAAAAACTGTTTTTT.

V usage is TRBV5-1 and J usage is TRBJ2-7, with TRBD2 identical over 11 bases. This CDR3 is 14 amino acids long. The ends lost 3 bases at V and 4 bases at J; junction bases unmatched: 3. The germline CDR1 and CDR2 sequences are SGHRS and YFSETQ. The CDR3 reads CASSSTSGVYEQYF. CDR3 nucleotides: TGCGCCAGCAGCTCGACTAGCGGGGTATACGAGCAGTACTTC.

The chain links TRBV5-1 to TRBJ2-1; 8 bases are shared with TRBD2. The CDR3 loop spans 13 amino acids. Germline V lookup: CDR1 SGHRS, CDR2 YFSETQ. Germline trimming cut 2 bases from V and 5 bases from J; bases unmatched to any gene: 0. CDR3: CASSLAGDNEQFF. The CDR3 bases are TGCGCCAGCAGCTTAGCGGGGGACAATGAGCAGTTCTTC.

CDR3 amino acids: CASSPFRGGYNEQFF. In nucleotides, the CDR3 is TGTGCCAGCAGCCCTTTCCGGGGGGGTTACAATGAGCAGTTCTTC. The chain links TRBV9 to TRBJ2-1; 8 bases line up with TRBD2. Unmatched junction bases numbered 7, after V lost 4 bases and J lost 4 bases. There are 15 residues in the CDR3. The germline V gene has CDR1 SGDLS and CDR2 YYNGEE. Supplemented by reference TRBV9 and TRBJ2-1, the full variable domain reads DSGVTQTPKHLITATGQRVTLRCSPRSGDLSVYWYQQSLDQGLQFLIQYYNGEERAKGNILERFSAQQFPDLHSELNLSSLELGDSALYFCASSPFRGGYNEQFFGPGTRLTVL.